What follows describes a single T cell receptor beta chain. Antigen unknown. The CDR3 loop spans 18 amino acids. V lost 2 bases and J lost 0; bases outside the gene matches: 7. In germline, CDR1 is SGDLS, CDR2 YYNGEE. Reverse transcribing all isolated RNA meant expressed TCRB transcripts were sequenced. Profiled with immunoSEQ multiplex PCR; TCRdb holds only in-frame clones, not every one. The repertoire has about 290,000 clones, approximately 8.1% of them found once; the top ten carry approximately 1%. These data come from a study of beta chain features in type 1 diabetes. Study context: The patient and healthy donor groups were comparable for age, gender and cell yields.

Regarding the study as a whole: In every one of the four CD4+ subsets, TCRB CDR3s were moderately but significantly shorter in Type 1 diabetes patients.

The TCR originated in a young woman in good health. Source material: central memory CD4+ T cells from blood. The rearrangement links TRBV9 to TRBJ2-5, with 13 bases identical to TRBD2. As DNA, the CDR3 is TGTGCCAGCAGCGTGGGACCGGGACTAGCGGGAAACCAAGAGACCCAGTACTTC. Encoded protein: CASSVGPGLAGNQETQYF.